This TCR beta chain is drawn from a study of cytotoxic CD8 clonotypes in ibrutinib-treated CLL. About the research overall: Patients attained some 24 partial and 2 complete responses; at median around 67 months, approximately 14 remained remitted while approximately twelve progressed.

TCRdb's copy holds only in-frame clones and misses some; the assay was immunoSEQ multiplex PCR. The table records 9,500 to 15,000 clones, roughly 60% of them present only once. The TCR sequence derives from a human donor with chronic lymphocytic leukemia. This material consisted of PBMCs, taken before ibrutinib treatment.

The CDR3 spells CASSQVWEPGLGSEKLFF. CDR3 sequence (DNA): TGTGCCAGCAGCCAAGTTTGGGAACCGGGACTGGGTAGCGAAAAACTGTTTTTT. The chain couples TRBV4-2 to TRBJ1-4, with D perhaps matching TRBD1 (5 bases). Germline CDR1 is LGHNA and CDR2 is YNFKEQ. This CDR3 spans 18 amino acids. V lost 1 base and J 8 bases, leaving 23 bases between the germline ends.